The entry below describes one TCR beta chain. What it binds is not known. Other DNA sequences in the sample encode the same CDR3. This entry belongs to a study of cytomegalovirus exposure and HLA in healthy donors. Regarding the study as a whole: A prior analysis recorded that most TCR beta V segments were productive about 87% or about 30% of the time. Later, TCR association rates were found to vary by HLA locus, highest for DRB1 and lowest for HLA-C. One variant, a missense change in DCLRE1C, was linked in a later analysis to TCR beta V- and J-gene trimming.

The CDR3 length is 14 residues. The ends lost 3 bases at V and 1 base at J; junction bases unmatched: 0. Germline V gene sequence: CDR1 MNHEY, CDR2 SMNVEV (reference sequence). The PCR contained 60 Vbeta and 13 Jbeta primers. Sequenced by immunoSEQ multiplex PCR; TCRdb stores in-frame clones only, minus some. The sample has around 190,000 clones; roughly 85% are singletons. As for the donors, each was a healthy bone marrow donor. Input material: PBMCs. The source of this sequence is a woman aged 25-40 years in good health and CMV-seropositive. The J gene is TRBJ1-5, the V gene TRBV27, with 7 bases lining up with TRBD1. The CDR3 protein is CASSLTGSNQPQHF. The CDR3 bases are TGTGCCAGCAGTTTGACAGGGAGCAATCAGCCCCAGCATTTT.